This TCR beta chain derives from a study of radiotherapy plus CTLA-4 blockade in lung cancer. Study-wide background: Across the patients, objective responses occurred in about 19%, and disease control in roughly 31%. Study findings and constraints: Response was reportedly best predicted by early blood T cell clone dynamics, with interferon-beta. Tumor-derived TCR clones expanded in blood after radiotherapy plus ipilimumab.

This clone was counted between two and nine times. What it binds is unknown. CDR3 length equals 14 residues. Germline CDR1 LNHDA, CDR2 SQIVND (reference sequence). V was pared by 3 bases and J by 4 bases, with 13 bases between. TCRdb's copy holds only in-frame clones and misses some; the assay was immunoSEQ multiplex PCR. The table includes roughly 55,000 clones, approximately 67% detected once. The sequencing used peripheral blood, collected from a patient treated with radiotherapy plus ipilimumab. J is TRBJ2-7 and V is TRBV19; D perhaps matches TRBD1 (7 bases). The clonotype was recovered from a human donor with non-small cell lung cancer whose response to radiotherapy plus ipilimumab could not be evaluated. As DNA, the CDR3 is TGTGCCAGTAGTATCGCGGGACAGATATACGAGCAGTACTTC. It is translated as CASSIAGQIYEQYF.